Listed below are T cell receptor beta chains from one sample, sequenced in a study of blood T cell repertoires in COVID-19. Assay: immunoSEQ multiplex PCR; the TCRdb copy retains only in-frame clones and omits some. The repertoire holds more than 150,000 clones, with 89% as singletons. The source material was peripheral blood. Every receptor here comes from a man between 40 and 49 years old with acute or convalescent COVID-19. Both conserved end residues are part of each CDR3. The order of the fields is CDR3 length, V gene, D gene, clone size, J gene, CDR3 protein, CDR3 DNA. The D gene is left open where the match is weak. Clone size appears in some rows only: once, few, many, or a class for an expanded clone.

14	TRBV7-2	-	-	TRBJ1-4	CASSFSATNEKLFF	TGTGCCAGCAGCTTTTCAGCAACTAATGAAAAACTGTTTTTT
17	TRBV21-1	-	-	TRBJ1-1	CASSKFPLTGRGTEAFF	TGTGCCAGCAGCAAGTTCCCACTTACGGGCAGAGGGACTGAAGCTTTCTTT
13	TRBV30	-	-	TRBJ2-7	CAWSVRQNNEQYF	TGTGCCTGGAGTGTACGTCAGAACAACGAGCAGTACTTC
16	TRBV5-1	-	-	TRBJ1-1	CASSSLRAGMNTEAFF	TGCGCCAGCAGCTCCCTGAGGGCTGGAATGAACACTGAAGCTTTCTTT
15	TRBV7-2	TRBD2	-	TRBJ2-2	CASTRAAGGTGELFF	TGTGCCAGCACCCGTGCAGCGGGGGGCACCGGGGAGCTGTTTTTT
17	TRBV7-9	TRBD1	once	TRBJ1-4	CASSPKNRQGAGEKLFF	TGTGCCAGCAGCCCCAAGAACCGACAGGGGGCTGGAGAAAAACTGTTTTTT
13	TRBV29-1	TRBD1	-	TRBJ1-2	CSVEIGDREGYTF	TGCAGCGTTGAAATAGGCGACAGGGAAGGCTACACCTTC
18	TRBV7-6	-	-	TRBJ2-3	CASSLVPRGAPSTDTQYF	TGTGCCAGCAGCTTAGTGCCCCGCGGGGCACCTAGCACAGATACGCAGTATTTT
13	TRBV11-2	-	-	TRBJ1-1	CASSLYRDTEAFF	TGTGCCAGCAGCTTGTACAGGGACACTGAAGCTTTCTTT
14	TRBV19	-	-	TRBJ1-5	CASIERTGGQPQHF	TGTGCCAGTATTGAAAGGACGGGGGGGCAGCCCCAGCATTTT
14	TRBV14	-	once	TRBJ2-1	CASSQRTVYNEQFF	TGTGCCAGCAGCCAACGGACAGTTTACAATGAGCAGTTCTTC
16	TRBV5-1	TRBD1	-	TRBJ2-7	CASSLEGQGARREQYF	TGCGCCAGCAGCTTGGAAGGACAGGGGGCGCGTCGAGAGCAGTACTTC
14	TRBV10-3	TRBD2	-	TRBJ2-5	CAIWGGSSQETQYF	TGTGCCATCTGGGGGGGGAGCAGCCAAGAGACCCAGTACTTC
15	TRBV7-2	TRBD1	-	TRBJ2-3	CASTLDRGRTDTQYF	TGTGCCAGCACCCTCGACAGGGGGCGCACAGATACGCAGTATTTT
13	TRBV6-1	-	-	TRBJ2-7	CASSVALLYEQYF	TGTGCCAGCAGTGTAGCTTTACTCTATGAGCAGTACTTC
13	TRBV7-7	TRBD2	-	TRBJ2-1	CASSSDSGAEQFF	TGTGCTAGCAGCTCGGATAGCGGGGCTGAGCAGTTCTTC
16	TRBV14	TRBD2	-	TRBJ2-5	CASSQGRDYPSETQYF	TGTGCCAGCAGCCAGGGCCGGGACTACCCCTCGGAGACCCAGTACTTC
15	TRBV4-3	TRBD2	once	TRBJ2-1	CASSQRSRGNNEQFF	TGCGCCAGCAGCCAAAGATCGCGGGGGAACAATGAGCAGTTCTTC
14	TRBV3-1/TRBV3-2	TRBD1	once	TRBJ1-5	CASSQNRGNQPQHF	TGTGCCAGCAGCCAAAACAGGGGGAATCAGCCCCAGCATTTT
16	TRBV7-2	TRBD1	-	TRBJ2-5	CASSDTGTGGQETQYF	TGTGCCAGCAGCGATACGGGGACAGGCGGACAAGAGACCCAGTACTTC
15	TRBV10-2	TRBD1	-	TRBJ1-6	CASRTTGERSSPLHF	TGCGCCAGCAGAACGACAGGGGAAAGAAGTTCACCCCTCCACTTT
14	TRBV5-1	-	-	TRBJ1-4	CASRGGETDEKLFF	TGCGCCAGCCGGGGCGGGGAGACGGATGAAAAACTGTTTTTT
14	TRBV6-6	TRBD1	-	TRBJ2-3	CASGRDRGTDTQYF	TGTGCCAGCGGTAGGGACAGGGGCACAGATACGCAGTATTTT
15	TRBV6-5	TRBD1	-	TRBJ2-7	CASSYGTGGAYEQYF	TGTGCCAGCAGTTACGGGACAGGGGGCGCCTACGAGCAGTACTTC
15	TRBV9	-	-	TRBJ1-2	CASSVEQTTNYGYTF	TGTGCCAGCAGCGTAGAACAAACTACTAACTATGGCTACACCTTC
15	TRBV19	TRBD1	-	TRBJ2-5	CASSIPGQGWETQYF	TGTGCCAGTAGTATCCCGGGACAGGGGTGGGAGACCCAGTACTTC
15	TRBV7-9	TRBD1	-	TRBJ1-6	CASSPIGTGRSPLHF	TGTGCCAGCAGCCCAATCGGGACAGGGCGTTCACCCCTCCACTTT
17	TRBV27	-	few	TRBJ1-2	CASSLRNSGTQSYGYTF	TGTGCCAGCAGTTTACGAAATTCCGGGACACAGAGCTATGGCTACACCTTC
14	TRBV18	-	-	TRBJ1-2	CASSPGRAAYGYTF	TGTGCCAGCTCCCCGGGCAGGGCCGCCTATGGCTACACCTTC
12	TRBV5-4	-	-	TRBJ2-3	CASRGGTDTQYF	TGTGCCAGCAGGGGCGGCACAGATACGCAGTATTTT
13	TRBV10-3	TRBD1	-	TRBJ1-1	CAISLDRDTEAFF	TGTGCCATCAGTTTGGACAGGGACACTGAAGCTTTCTTT
15	TRBV28	TRBD2	-	TRBJ2-1	CASRSPGGSYNEQFF	TGTGCCAGCAGGTCCCCGGGGGGTTCCTACAATGAGCAGTTCTTC
14	TRBV11-2	-	few	TRBJ2-1	CASSPGGGVNEQFF	TGTGCCAGCAGCCCAGGAGGCGGGGTCAATGAGCAGTTCTTC
11	TRBV7-3	-	few	TRBJ2-3	CASHWTDTQYF	TGTGCCAGTCACTGGACAGATACGCAGTATTTT
14	TRBV7-8	-	-	TRBJ2-7	CASRVGRGTYEQYF	TGTGCCAGCAGGGTCGGCAGGGGAACCTACGAGCAGTACTTC
15	TRBV10-3	-	-	TRBJ2-2	CAISEGQGGTGELFF	TGTGCCATCAGTGAGGGGCAGGGCGGCACCGGGGAGCTGTTTTTT
17	TRBV5-1	-	-	TRBJ1-2	CASSLGVQGHTNYGYTF	TGCGCCAGCAGCTTGGGGGTACAGGGACATACTAACTATGGCTACACCTTC
17	TRBV27	-	-	TRBJ2-1	CASSLSRGGKRFDEQFF	TGTGCCAGCAGTTTATCAAGGGGGGGGAAGAGGTTCGATGAGCAGTTCTTC
14	TRBV6-5	TRBD1	-	TRBJ1-5	CASRSKGANQPQHF	TGTGCCAGCAGATCCAAGGGGGCGAATCAGCCCCAGCATTTT
18	TRBV5-1	-	-	TRBJ2-5	CASSLENRRGTASQTQYF	TGCGCCAGCAGCTTGGAAAACCGCCGCGGGACAGCGAGTCAGACCCAGTACTTC
12	TRBV5-5	-	-	TRBJ2-5	CASSLFLETQYF	TGTGCCAGCAGCTTGTTCCTGGAGACCCAGTACTTC
16	TRBV11-2	TRBD1	-	TRBJ2-7	CASSLVLGTGPDEQYF	TGTGCCAGCAGCTTAGTATTGGGGACAGGTCCAGACGAGCAGTACTTC
14	TRBV9	TRBD2	-	TRBJ2-7	CASSPRAGGYEQYF	TGTGCCAGCAGCCCGAGAGCGGGGGGGTACGAGCAGTACTTC
15	TRBV28	TRBD2	once	TRBJ2-3	CASMGTSGGTDTQYF	TGTGCCAGCATGGGAACTAGCGGAGGCACAGATACGCAGTATTTT
14	TRBV5-1	-	-	TRBJ2-2	CASSPAGNTGELFF	TGCGCCAGCAGCCCAGCAGGGAACACCGGGGAGCTGTTTTTT
11	TRBV28	-	-	TRBJ1-1	CEAGTPTEAFF	TGTGAAGCGGGTACCCCCACTGAAGCTTTCTTT
15	TRBV5-1	TRBD1	-	TRBJ2-7	CASRPLGQSPYEQYF	TGCGCCAGCAGGCCATTGGGACAGAGCCCCTACGAGCAGTACTTC
13	TRBV28	-	-	TRBJ1-6	CASGGASGSPLHF	TGTGCCAGCGGGGGGGCCTCGGGTTCACCCCTCCACTTT
14	TRBV18	-	-	TRBJ2-1	CASSPRSFSNEQFF	TGTGCCAGCTCACCGAGGAGCTTCTCCAATGAGCAGTTCTTC
13	TRBV6-5	-	-	TRBJ2-3	CASSYSPGDTQYF	TGTGCCAGCAGTTACTCTCCCGGGGATACGCAGTATTTT
13	TRBV7-8	-	-	TRBJ1-1	CASSPGVYTEAFF	TGTGCCAGCAGCCCCGGGGTCTACACTGAAGCTTTCTTT
13	TRBV30	-	-	TRBJ2-1	CAWSVQSGSEQFF	TGTGCCTGGAGTGTACAGTCCGGTAGTGAGCAGTTCTTC
15	TRBV6-1	-	-	TRBJ2-7	CASSEANSGVYEQYF	TGTGCCAGCAGTGAAGCCAACTCGGGAGTCTACGAGCAGTACTTC
15	TRBV6-6	-	-	TRBJ1-4	CASSYSRLANEKLFF	TGTGCCAGCAGTTACTCGAGGCTGGCTAATGAAAAACTGTTTTTT
15	TRBV3-1/TRBV3-2	TRBD1	-	TRBJ2-2	CASSDGTGIGGELFF	TGTGCCAGCAGCGACGGGACAGGGATAGGCGGGGAGCTGTTTTTT
15	TRBV9	-	-	TRBJ1-3	CASSETGTSGNTIYF	TGTGCCAGCAGCGAAACAGGGACCTCTGGAAACACCATATATTTT
14	TRBV28	-	-	TRBJ1-5	CASIIPASGQPQHF	TGTGCCAGCATTATTCCAGCGAGCGGTCAGCCCCAGCATTTT